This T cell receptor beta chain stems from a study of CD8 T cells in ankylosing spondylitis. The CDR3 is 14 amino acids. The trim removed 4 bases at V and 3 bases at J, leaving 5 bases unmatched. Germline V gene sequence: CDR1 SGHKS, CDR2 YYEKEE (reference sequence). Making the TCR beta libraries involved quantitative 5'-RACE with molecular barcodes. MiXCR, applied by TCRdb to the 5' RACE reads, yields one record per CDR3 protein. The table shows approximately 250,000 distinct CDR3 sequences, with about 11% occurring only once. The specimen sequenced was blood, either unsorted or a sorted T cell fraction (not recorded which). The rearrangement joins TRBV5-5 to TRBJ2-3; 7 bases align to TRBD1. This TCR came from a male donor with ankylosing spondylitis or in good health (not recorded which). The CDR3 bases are TGTGCCAGCAGCAGGGACAGCCTTACAGATACGCAGTATTTT. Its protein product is CASSRDSLTDTQYF.